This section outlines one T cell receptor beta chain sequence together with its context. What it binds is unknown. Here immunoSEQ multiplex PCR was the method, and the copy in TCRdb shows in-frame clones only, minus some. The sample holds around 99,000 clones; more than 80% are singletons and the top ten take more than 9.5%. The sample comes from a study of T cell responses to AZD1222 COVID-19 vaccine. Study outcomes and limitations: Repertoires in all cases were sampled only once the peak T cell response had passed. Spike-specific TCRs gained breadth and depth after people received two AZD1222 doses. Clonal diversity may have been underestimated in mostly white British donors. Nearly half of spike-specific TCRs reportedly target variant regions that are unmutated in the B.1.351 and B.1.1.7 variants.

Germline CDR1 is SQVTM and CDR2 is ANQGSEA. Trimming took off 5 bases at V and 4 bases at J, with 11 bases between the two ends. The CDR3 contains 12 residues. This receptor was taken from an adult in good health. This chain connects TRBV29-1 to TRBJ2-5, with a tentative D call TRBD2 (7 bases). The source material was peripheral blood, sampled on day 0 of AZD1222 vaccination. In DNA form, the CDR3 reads TGCAGCGTTAACAGGGAGGGAGAGACCCAGTACTTC. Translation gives CSVNREGETQYF.